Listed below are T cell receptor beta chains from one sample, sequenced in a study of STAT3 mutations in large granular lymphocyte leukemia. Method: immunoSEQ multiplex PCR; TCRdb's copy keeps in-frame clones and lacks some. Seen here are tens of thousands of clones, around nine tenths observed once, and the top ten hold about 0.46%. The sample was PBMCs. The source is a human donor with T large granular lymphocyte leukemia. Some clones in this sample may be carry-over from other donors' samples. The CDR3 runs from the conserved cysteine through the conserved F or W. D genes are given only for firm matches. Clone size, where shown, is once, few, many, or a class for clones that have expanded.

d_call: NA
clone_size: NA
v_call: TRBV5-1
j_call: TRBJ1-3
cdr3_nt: TGCGCCAGCAGCTTGGGCATAGGGAGCTCTGGAAACACCATATATTTT
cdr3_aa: CASSLGIGSSGNTIYF

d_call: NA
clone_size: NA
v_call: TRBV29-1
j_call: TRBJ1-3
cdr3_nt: TGCAGCGTTGAAGAGCACTCTGGAAACACCATATATTTT
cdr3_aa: CSVEEHSGNTIYF

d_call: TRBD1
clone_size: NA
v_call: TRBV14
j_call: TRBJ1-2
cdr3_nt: TGTGCCAGCAGCCAAGGACAGGGACCCTATGGCTACACCTTC
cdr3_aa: CASSQGQGPYGYTF

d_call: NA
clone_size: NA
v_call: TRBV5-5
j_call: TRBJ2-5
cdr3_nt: TGTGCCAGCAGCTTCGTTACCTTGGAGGAGACCCAGTACTTC
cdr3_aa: CASSFVTLEETQYF

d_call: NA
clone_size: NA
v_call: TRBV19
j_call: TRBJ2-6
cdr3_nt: TGTGCCAGTAGTCGTCAGCTTAACGTCCTGACTTTC
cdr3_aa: CASSRQLNVLTF

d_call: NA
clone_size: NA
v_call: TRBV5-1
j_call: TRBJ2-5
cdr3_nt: TGCGCCAGCAGCCCTGGATTGCAGGGAGAGACCCAGTACTTC
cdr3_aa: CASSPGLQGETQYF

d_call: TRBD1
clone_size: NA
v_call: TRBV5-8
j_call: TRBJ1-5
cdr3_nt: TGTGCCAGCAGCACCGGACAGGGCAATCAGCCCCAGCATTTT
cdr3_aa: CASSTGQGNQPQHF

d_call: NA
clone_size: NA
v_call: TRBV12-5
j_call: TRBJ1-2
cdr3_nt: TGTGCTAGTGGTTTGCTGGGGGACTATGGCTACACCTTC
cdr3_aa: CASGLLGDYGYTF

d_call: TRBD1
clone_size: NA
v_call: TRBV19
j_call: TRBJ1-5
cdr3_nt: TGTGCCAGTAGTAAGACAGGGGTCAATCAGCCCCAGCATTTT
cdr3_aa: CASSKTGVNQPQHF

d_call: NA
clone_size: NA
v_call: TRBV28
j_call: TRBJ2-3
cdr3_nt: TGTGCCAGCAGCACGACCACAGATACGCAGTATTTT
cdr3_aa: CASSTTTDTQYF

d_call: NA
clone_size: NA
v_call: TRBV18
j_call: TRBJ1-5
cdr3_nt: TGTGCCAGCTCACCAATGGATAGCAATCAGCCCCAGCATTTT
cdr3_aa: CASSPMDSNQPQHF

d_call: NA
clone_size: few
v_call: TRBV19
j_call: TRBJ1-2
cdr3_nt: TGTGCCAGTAGTCCAGGGGATATCTATGGCTACACCTTC
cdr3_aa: CASSPGDIYGYTF

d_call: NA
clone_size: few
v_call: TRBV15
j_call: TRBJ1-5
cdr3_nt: TGTGCCACCAGCAGAGATCCAGGGGGCAATCAGCCCCAGCATTTT
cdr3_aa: CATSRDPGGNQPQHF

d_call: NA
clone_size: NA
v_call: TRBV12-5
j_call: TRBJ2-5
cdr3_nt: TGTGCTAGTGGCGGGGGCTTCGAGACCCAGTACTTC
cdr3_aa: CASGGGFETQYF

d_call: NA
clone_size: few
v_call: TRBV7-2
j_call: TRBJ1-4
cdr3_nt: TGTGCCAGCAGCTTAGTCGGTGGCTGGGGTGAAAAACTGTTTTTT
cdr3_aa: CASSLVGGWGEKLFF

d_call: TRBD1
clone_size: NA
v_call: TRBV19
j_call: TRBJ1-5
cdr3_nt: TGTGCCAGTAGCTGGACAGGGCGGGGCAATCAGCCCCAGCATTTT
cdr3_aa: CASSWTGRGNQPQHF

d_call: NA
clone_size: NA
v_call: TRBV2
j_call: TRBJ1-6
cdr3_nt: TGTGCCAGCAGGGTGTTTACCCTTTATAATTCACCCCTCCACTTT
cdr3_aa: CASRVFTLYNSPLHF

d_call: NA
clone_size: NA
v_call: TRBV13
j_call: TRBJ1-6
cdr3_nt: TGTGCCAGCAGCATGGCCGGGGCAGGGATCTTTACACCCCTCCACTTT
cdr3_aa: CASSMAGAGIFTPLHF

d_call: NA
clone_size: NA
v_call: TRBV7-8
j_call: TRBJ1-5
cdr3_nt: TGTGCCAGCAGCCTCTTTGGGGGGCTTGGTCAGCCCCAGCATTTT
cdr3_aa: CASSLFGGLGQPQHF

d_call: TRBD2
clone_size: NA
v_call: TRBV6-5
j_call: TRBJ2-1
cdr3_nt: TGTGCCAGCAGCTTCGGACTAGCGGGGGGATATGAGCAGTTCTTC
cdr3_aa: CASSFGLAGGYEQFF

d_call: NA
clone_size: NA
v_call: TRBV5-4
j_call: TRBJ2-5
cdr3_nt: TGTGCCAGCAGCTGGAGGGGGGGGCGTGAGACCCAGTACTTC
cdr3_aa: CASSWRGGRETQYF

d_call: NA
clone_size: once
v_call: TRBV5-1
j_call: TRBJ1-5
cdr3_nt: TGCGCCAGCAGCTTGTCAGGGTATAGCAATCAGCCCCAGCATTTT
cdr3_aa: CASSLSGYSNQPQHF

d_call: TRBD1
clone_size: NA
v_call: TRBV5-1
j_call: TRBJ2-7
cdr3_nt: TGCGCCAGCAGCGAAAAAGGACAGGGCTACGAGCAGTACTTC
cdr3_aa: CASSEKGQGYEQYF

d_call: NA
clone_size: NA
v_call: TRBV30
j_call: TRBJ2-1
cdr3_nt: TGTGCCTGGGAACAGCGAGGGGTCTGGAATGAGCAGTTCTTC
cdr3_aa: CAWEQRGVWNEQFF

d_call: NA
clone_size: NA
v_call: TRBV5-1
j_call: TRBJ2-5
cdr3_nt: TGCGCCAGCAGCTTGAGTCAGGTCGGGGAGACCCAGTACTTC
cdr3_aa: CASSLSQVGETQYF

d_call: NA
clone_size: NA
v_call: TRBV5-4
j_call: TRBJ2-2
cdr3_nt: TGTGCCAGCAGCCTAACGCAAAACACCGGGGAGCTGTTTTTT
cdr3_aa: CASSLTQNTGELFF

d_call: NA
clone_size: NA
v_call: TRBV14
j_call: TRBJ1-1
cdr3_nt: TGTGCCAGCAGCCATTACATTAGTGACACTGAAGCTTTCTTT
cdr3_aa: CASSHYISDTEAFF

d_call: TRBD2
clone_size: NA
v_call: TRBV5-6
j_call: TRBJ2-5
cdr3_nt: TGTGCCAGCAGCTTGGGGACTAGCGGCCAAGAGACCCAGTACTTC
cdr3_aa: CASSLGTSGQETQYF

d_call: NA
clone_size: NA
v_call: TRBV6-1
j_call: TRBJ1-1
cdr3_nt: TGTGCCAGCAGTGAGCAGGGGAAGAACACTGAAGCTTTCTTT
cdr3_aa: CASSEQGKNTEAFF

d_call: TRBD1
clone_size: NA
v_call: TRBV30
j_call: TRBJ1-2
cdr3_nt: TGTGCCTGCAGGGGACAGGGGATAGATGGCTACACCTTC
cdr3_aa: CACRGQGIDGYTF

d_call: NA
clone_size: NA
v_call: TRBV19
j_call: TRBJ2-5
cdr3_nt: TGTGCCAGTAGTATAGTAGTTGGAGAGACCCAGTACTTC
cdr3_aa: CASSIVVGETQYF

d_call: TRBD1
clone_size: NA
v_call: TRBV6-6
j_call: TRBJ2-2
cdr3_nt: TGTGCCAGCAGGCCCGGGACAGGGTTCACCGGGGAGCTGTTTTTT
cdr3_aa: CASRPGTGFTGELFF

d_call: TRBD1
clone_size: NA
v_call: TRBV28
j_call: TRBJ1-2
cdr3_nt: TGTGCCAGCGGGACAGGGGAAGAACTAGGCTATGGCTACACCTTC
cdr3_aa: CASGTGEELGYGYTF

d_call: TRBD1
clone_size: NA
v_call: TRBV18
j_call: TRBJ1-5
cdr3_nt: TGTGCCAGCTCACCTCGACAGGGGGCCGGTGGCAATCAGCCCCAGCATTTT
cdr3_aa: CASSPRQGAGGNQPQHF

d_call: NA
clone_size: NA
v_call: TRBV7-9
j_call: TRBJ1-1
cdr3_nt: TGTGCCAGCAGGCAGCTCTCGACAGGCGCGAACACTGAAGCTTTCTTT
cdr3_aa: CASRQLSTGANTEAFF

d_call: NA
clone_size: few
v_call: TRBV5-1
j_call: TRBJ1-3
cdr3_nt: TGCGCCAGCAGCCCGGGGCGCTCTGGAAACACCATATATTTT
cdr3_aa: CASSPGRSGNTIYF

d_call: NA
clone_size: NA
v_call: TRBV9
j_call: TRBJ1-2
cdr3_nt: TGTGCCAGCAGCGTAGGCGGGGTGTGGGGTAACTATGGCTACACCTTC
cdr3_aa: CASSVGGVWGNYGYTF

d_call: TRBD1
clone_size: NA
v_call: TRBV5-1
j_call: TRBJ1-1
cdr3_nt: TGCGCCAGCAGCTTGGGATCGGGGACAGGAAACACTGAAGCTTTCTTT
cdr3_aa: CASSLGSGTGNTEAFF

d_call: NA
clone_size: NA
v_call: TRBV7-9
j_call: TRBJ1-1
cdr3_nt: TGTGCCAGCAGCTGGTCCGGGACGGGGAACACTGAAGCTTTCTTT
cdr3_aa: CASSWSGTGNTEAFF

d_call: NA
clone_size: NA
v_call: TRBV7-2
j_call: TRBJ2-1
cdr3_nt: TGTGCCAGCAGCTTCCCCGTCCTCAATGAGCAGTTCTTC
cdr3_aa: CASSFPVLNEQFF

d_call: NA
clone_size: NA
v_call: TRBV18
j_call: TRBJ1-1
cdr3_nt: TGTGCCAGCTCATCAAATGCACAGGGATACAACACTGAAGCTTTCTTT
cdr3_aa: CASSSNAQGYNTEAFF

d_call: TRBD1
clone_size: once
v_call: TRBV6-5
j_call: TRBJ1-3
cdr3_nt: TGTGCCAGCAGTTACGGACAGGGGAAAGGAAACACCATATATTTT
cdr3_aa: CASSYGQGKGNTIYF

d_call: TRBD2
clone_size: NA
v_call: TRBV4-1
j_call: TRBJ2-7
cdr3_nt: TGCGCCAGCAGCCGAACAAGCGGGGGAGCTTACGAGCAGTACTTC
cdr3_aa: CASSRTSGGAYEQYF

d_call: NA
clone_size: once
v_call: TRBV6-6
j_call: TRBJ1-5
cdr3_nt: TGTGCCAGCAGGACCGGGACAAACAATCAGCCCCAGCATTTT
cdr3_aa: CASRTGTNNQPQHF

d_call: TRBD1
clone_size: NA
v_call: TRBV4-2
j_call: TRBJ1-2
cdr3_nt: TGTGCCAGCAGCCAACCGGACAGGACCCTCGATGGCTACACCTTC
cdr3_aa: CASSQPDRTLDGYTF

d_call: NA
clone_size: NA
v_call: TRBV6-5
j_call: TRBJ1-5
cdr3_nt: TGTGCCAGCCGCAGGGGTAGCAATCAGCCCCAGCATTTT
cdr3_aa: CASRRGSNQPQHF

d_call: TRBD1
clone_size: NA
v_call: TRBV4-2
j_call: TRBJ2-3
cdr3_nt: TGTGCCAGCAGCCAAGTGGGGACAGGGGGCCCGGATACGCAGTATTTT
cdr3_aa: CASSQVGTGGPDTQYF

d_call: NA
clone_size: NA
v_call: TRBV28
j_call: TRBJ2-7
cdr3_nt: TGTGCCAGCAGGAACGAAGGCGGAGGAACCCACGAGCAGTACTTC
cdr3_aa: CASRNEGGGTHEQYF

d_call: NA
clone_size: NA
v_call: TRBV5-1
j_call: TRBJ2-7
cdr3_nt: TGCGCCAGCAGTTCCTACACCGGCTCCTACGAGCAGTACTTC
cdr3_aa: CASSSYTGSYEQYF

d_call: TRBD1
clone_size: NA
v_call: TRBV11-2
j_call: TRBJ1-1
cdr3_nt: TGTGCCAGCAGCCAGACAGGGGCTGAAGCTTTCTTT
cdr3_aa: CASSQTGAEAFF

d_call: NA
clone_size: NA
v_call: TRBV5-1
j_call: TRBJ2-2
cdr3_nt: TGCGCCAGCAGCTGGGGGGCCGTAAACACCGGGGAGCTGTTTTTT
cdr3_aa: CASSWGAVNTGELFF

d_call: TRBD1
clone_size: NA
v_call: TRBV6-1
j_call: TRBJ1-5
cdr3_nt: TGTGCCAGCAGCACAGGGGGCAGAGTGGATCAGCCCCAGCATTTT
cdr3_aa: CASSTGGRVDQPQHF